This record looks at one T cell receptor beta chain sequence and its context. Its specific antigen is unknown. It has no much larger one-base neighbor in the sample; base qualities were not kept. The data originate from a study of cytomegalovirus exposure and HLA in healthy donors (TCRdb year 2017). For the study in its entirety: In an earlier analysis of 587 of the donors, 276 Gb of sequence data and roughly 100 million unique TCR beta sequences from 150 million to 200 million T cells were reported. An earlier analysis of roughly 600 of the donors used high-throughput TCR beta sequencing to judge whether each TCR beta V gene segment behaved as functional or pseudogenic. Along with the approximately 650-subject first cohort, a separate validation cohort of over a hundred different subjects was used. Genome-wide SNP genotypes for about 65% of the 666 donors were used in a later genetic analysis, which treated that subset as a discovery cohort. The study was designed to test whether signatures of past pathogen exposure could be identified by cataloging public T cell receptors. Of the roughly 420 genotyped donors, 75% to 85% were placed in the genetic ancestry cluster associated with self-reported Caucasian donors. Across around 400 genotyped donors of the cohort, an average of roughly 250,000 unique TCR beta nucleotide sequences per donor were sequenced, and approximately 17% of those sequences were non-productive. A later analysis re-examined previously published TCR beta repertoires from more than 600 donors and added high-resolution HLA genotyping to investigate patterns of TCR occurrence. The study profiled the T cell repertoires of more than 500 subjects by immunosequencing and related them to cytomegalovirus serostatus. Donor age, sex, ethnicity and CMV serostatus were collected together with the repertoire data. About 300 gigabases of sequencing data and around 88 million unique TCR sequences made up an early release that covered roughly 670 HLA-typed donors. All discovery cohort repertoires had been generated using a single sequencing platform. A few DR-DQ haplotypes were treated as single units for association and clustering because of strong linkage in the cohort. To predict cytomegalovirus infection status, the study combined high-throughput TCR immunosequencing, statistical association of individual TCRs with disease status, and machine learning. Typing coverage varied by locus: roughly 629-630 donors for A, B, C, DRB1 and DQB1; approximately 560 for DQA1; more than 600 for DPA1; 450 to 480 for DPB1. Both class I and class II loci were covered by HLA typing, at four-digit resolution. In the later analysis, no new phenotypic data were used to find candidate immune exposures; instead, reliance was placed on TCR beta sequences and their occurrence across donors. What the research found in general, with its limitations: Because HLA typing was unavailable for some donors at each locus, only the typed subset was used in association tests. Because counts were too low, about 18 rarely observed V segments, including chromosome 9 orphons, were excluded from the earlier analysis of fewer than 650 of the donors. In a later genetic analysis, a missense DCLRE1C variant was associated with V-gene and J-gene trimming of TCR beta chains, and the association was replicated in an independent cohort. According to a later genetic analysis, donors in an Asian-associated ancestry cluster had fewer N-insertions in productive TCRs than the approximately 670-donor mean. In a later analysis, HLA-associated TCR beta chains showed more clonal expansion and lower generation probabilities than non-associated chains that were equally common. Three of the identified cytomegalovirus-associated TCR beta chains were confirmed in vitro to be specific for cytomegalovirus antigens. A further reported finding was that TCR beta sequences accurately predicted the HLA-A and HLA-B alleles for most subjects in the first cohort. The study gave a list of roughly 150 TCR beta chains associated with cytomegalovirus. Most TCR sequences were observed very rarely across donors, whereas some public TCRs were present in many individuals. In a later analysis, several top co-occurrence clusters were reported to appear linked to parvovirus B19, influenza, CMV and Epstein-Barr virus. In a later analysis, TCR association rates were found to vary across HLA loci, with the most associated TCRs seen for DRB1 alleles and the fewest for HLA-C alleles. CMV serostatus was the only immune exposure information available for the cohort. The sequencing pipeline was judged likely to have produced a cluster of highly shared sequence variants as a technical artifact. Assigning TCR associations to individual alleles was difficult when HLA alleles, especially DR and DQ, strongly co-occurred. Broadly in line with IMGT annotations, most TCR beta V segments showed up in productive rearrangements about 90% or about 30% of the time in an earlier analysis of approximately 600 of the donors. A later analysis associated 15,000 or so TCR beta sequences with specific HLA alleles at a false discovery rate of 0.05. Most CMV-associated TCR beta chains appeared to be HLA-restricted in a later analysis, and the HLA associations seemed to be driven largely by CMV exposure. Cytomegalovirus status was reported to be diagnosed by the classifier with high specificity and sensitivity in both the original and validation cohorts. Some IMGT-functional V segments, including TRBV6-2 and TRBV6-3, could not be told apart with the 87-base-pair reads, so those segments were excluded. Linkage disequilibrium might explain the correlated functional status among segregating V segments, but an unknown experimental factor could not be ruled out. The authors suggested that the approach could potentially be extended to other disease states and immunological phenotypes. In this cohort, only TCR beta chains were sequenced, and detectable features were limited by the absence of alpha or paired-chain data. Presence/absence analyses assumed roughly uniform sequencing depth across donors, an assumption that may not hold.

The cohort consisted of hundreds of healthy bone marrow donors. At the time of sampling, all cohort members were nominally healthy, though unrecorded immune exposures were likely present. The donor tested CMV seronegative and was one of the 352 seronegative cohort members. A peripheral blood sample was collected from each donor, and TCR beta sequencing was performed on peripheral blood mononuclear cells. Genomic DNA extraction from the blood cell samples was performed with the Qiagen DNeasy Blood Extraction Kit. The library was prepared using the immunoSEQ multiplex PCR assay. A mixture of 60 forward primers for TCR Vbeta segments and 13 reverse primers for TCR Jbeta segments was used in the multiplex PCR. Amplification of the CDR3 region of rearranged TCR beta genes was performed with a multiplex PCR assay on genomic DNA. The Illumina HiSeq System was used to sequence the amplified TCR beta libraries as 87-base-pair reads. The original methods were these. A later analysis counted about 76 million unique TCR beta chains across the 666 repertoires, and approximately 11 million of these chains were shared by at least two donors. A nearest-neighbor algorithm error-corrected the raw reads and collapsed the reads into unique sequences, merging closely related sequences to remove PCR and sequencing errors. To assign V, D and J gene segments, CDR3 sequences were aligned to IMGT reference sequences. For a sequence to be retained, a match of at least six nucleotides was required to both a V gene segment and a J gene segment. Rearrangements were called productive when the CDR3 lacked stop codons and stayed in frame with V and J; all others were non-productive. CDR3 was defined according to IMGT convention as the region running from the second conserved V-encoded cysteine to the conserved J-encoded phenylalanine. In an earlier analysis of approximately 500 of the donors, sequences lacking an unambiguous match to a single V gene segment were excluded. In an earlier analysis of several hundred of the donors, V segments were called functional above 56.7% productive rearrangements and were called segregating when the between-donor standard deviation exceeded 5%. A statistical classification framework was developed to diagnose cytomegalovirus status using the catalog of TCR beta chain sequences. A later analysis assigned V and J genes by comparing TCR nucleotide sequences with IMGT/GENE-DB human TR gene sequences. In a later analysis, CDR3 sequences and most-parsimonious VDJ recombination scenarios were assigned using the TCRdist pipeline. In a later analysis, each TCR beta chain was defined by its CDR3 amino acid sequence together with its V-gene family, and reads without a unique V-gene family were excluded. A later analysis removed several hundred highly shared, low-generation-probability nucleotide sequences to deal with suspected cross-contamination and a sequencing artifact. In a later analysis, a clonal expansion index was calculated for each public chain from normalized within-repertoire ranks of inferred template counts. A later analysis computed generation probabilities with a VDJ recombination model fitted to out-of-frame rearrangements, and checked the results against IGoR. In a later analysis, TCR-TCR, TCR-HLA and TCR-CMV co-occurrence was scored with hypergeometric tests, and a repertoire-size bias correction was applied to TCR pairs. To estimate false discovery rates, a later analysis permuted the HLA or CMV assignments 20 times. In a later analysis, co-occurring TCRs were grouped using DBSCAN, with TCRdist sequence similarity added in when clustering inside HLA-allele-positive subsets. Co-occurrence clustering excluded repertoires with fewer than 30,000 or more than 120,000 public chains, plus five with anomalous nucleotide sharing. This immuneACCESS table, as held by TCRdb, lists in-frame sequences with V and J called but not all clones. Of the missing ones, under half trace to an unresolved V gene in checked studies; the others have no known cause. That table furnishes V, J and clone size, whereas the DNA furnished D and trimming. The sample table shows about 190,000 clones, and about 86% are seen once. Together, the top ten hold approximately 0.31% of the sample.

For this chain, trimming is 0 bases at the V end and 11 bases at the J end, and the number of junction bases without a gene match is 17. The CDR3 has 18 amino acids, counting the end cysteine and phenylalanine. This entry keeps only the CDR3 DNA: 54 bases, framed from base 1. CDR1 and CDR2 are drawn from the germline V gene (reference sequence): LNHNV, YYDKDF. Input material: PBMCs. The chain links TRBV15 with TRBJ1-4, and TRBD1 matches 8 of the central bases. The source of this sequence is a woman aged 30 to 39 in good health and CMV-seronegative. The CDR3 is CATSRDPPQGDPSVKLFF. The DNA reads TGTGCCACCAGCAGAGATCCCCCACAGGGGGACCCTTCCGTGAAACTGTTTTTT.